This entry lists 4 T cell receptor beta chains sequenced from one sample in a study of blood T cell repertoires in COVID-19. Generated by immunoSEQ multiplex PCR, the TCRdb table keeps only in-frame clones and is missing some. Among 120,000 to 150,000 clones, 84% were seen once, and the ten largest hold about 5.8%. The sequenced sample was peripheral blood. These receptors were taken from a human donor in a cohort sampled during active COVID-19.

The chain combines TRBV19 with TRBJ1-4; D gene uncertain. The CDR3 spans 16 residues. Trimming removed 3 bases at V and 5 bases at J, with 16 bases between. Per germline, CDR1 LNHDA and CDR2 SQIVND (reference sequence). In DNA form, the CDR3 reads TGTGCCAGTAGTATCGCGCGGCCGAGGCCGAATGAAAAACTGTTTTTT. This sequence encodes CASSIARPRPNEKLFF.

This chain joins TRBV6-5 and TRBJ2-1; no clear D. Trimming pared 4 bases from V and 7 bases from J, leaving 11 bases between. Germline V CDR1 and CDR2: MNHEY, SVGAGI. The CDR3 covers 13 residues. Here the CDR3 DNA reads TGTGCCAGCAGTTCCGATCTAGGTAATGAGCAGTTCTTC. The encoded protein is CASSSDLGNEQFF.

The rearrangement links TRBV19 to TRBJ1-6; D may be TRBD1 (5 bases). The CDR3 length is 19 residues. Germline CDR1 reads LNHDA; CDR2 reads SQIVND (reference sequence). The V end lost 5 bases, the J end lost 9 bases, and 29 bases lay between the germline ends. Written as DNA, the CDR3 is TGTGCCAGTAGTCCGGGTGGAGGGGCGCTGGGGGTAAAAGGTTCACCCCTCCACTTT. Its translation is CASSPGGGALGVKGSPLHF.

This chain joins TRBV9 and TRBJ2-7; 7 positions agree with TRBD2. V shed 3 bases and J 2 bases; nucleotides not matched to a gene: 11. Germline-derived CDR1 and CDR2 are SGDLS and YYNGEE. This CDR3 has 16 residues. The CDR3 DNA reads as TGTGCCAGCAGCGCTGGGGGGGGACTACGTACCTACGAGCAGTACTTC. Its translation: CASSAGGGLRTYEQYF. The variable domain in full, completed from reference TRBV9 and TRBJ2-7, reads DSGVTQTPKHLITATGQRVTLRCSPRSGDLSVYWYQQSLDQGLQFLIQYYNGEERAKGNILERFSAQQFPDLHSELNLSSLELGDSALYFCASSAGGGLRTYEQYFGPGTRLTVT.